The source of this T cell receptor beta chain is a study of blood T cells in healthy people across ages. Study results and caveats: The recorded TCR beta diversity per million T cells decreased in a roughly linear manner with age.

This clonotype occurred a few times. Its target is unknown. There were healthy Caucasian individuals from Russia, aged roughly 6 to 90, serving as donors. At least 7 million PBMCs were isolated per sample. Primed by a sample-barcoded 5' primer and a J-beta primer mix, a second PCR proceeded for 7 to 11 cycles. Via MiXCR, TCRdb re-called the 5' RACE reads, giving one row per CDR3 protein. The data contain some 640,000 distinct CDR3 sequences, less than 35% of them singletons. This CDR3 has 13 residues. V was cut by 7 bases and J by 7 bases, with 11 bases left in between. Germline CDR1 MDHEN, CDR2 SYDVKM.

The sequence came from a woman older than 75 in good health. The sample comprised blood. V is TRBV28 and J is TRBJ1-6; tentative D call: TRBD1 (6 bases). The CDR3 region has the DNA TGTGCCAGCATCGAAAGGGGGAATTCACCCCTCCACTTT. Translated, it gives CASIERGNSPLHF.